This T cell receptor beta chain was sequenced during a study of blood T cell repertoires in COVID-19. Study-wide background: The study drew acute and convalescent COVID-19 samples from the United States, Italy and Spain. Sources were T cells, B-cell-depleted T cells, or PBMCs; the material itself was cDNA or gDNA.

Per the original data handling: Reference gene primers were amplified, and this amplification served to estimate nucleated cell counts. Sequenced by immunoSEQ multiplex PCR; TCRdb stores in-frame clones only, minus some. The D gene and trimming were derived from the DNA, and the V and J assignments and clone size from that table. The data contain fewer than 250,000 clones, nearly 90% of them singletons. The CDR3 totals 17 residues. The ends lost 2 bases at V and 1 base at J; junction bases unmatched: 7. Germline V lookup: CDR1 SGHDN, CDR2 FVKESK. The gene calls are TRBV14 and TRBJ2-7, with 11 positions matching TRBD1. Sequencing used PBMCs or T cells enriched from blood (not recorded which). The TCR originated in a man aged 30 to 45 who had been exposed to COVID-19. The CDR3 region is CASSQPGQGVLSYEQYF. The CDR3 nucleotides are TGTGCCAGCAGCCAACCGGGACAGGGGGTACTGTCCTACGAGCAGTACTTC. Full variable domain (missing parts from reference TRBV14 and TRBJ2-7): EAGVTQFPSHSVIEKGQTVTLRCDPISGHDNLYWYRRVMGKEIKFLLHFVKESKQDESGMPNNRFLAERTGGTYSTLKVQPAELEDSGVYFCASSQPGQGVLSYEQYFGPGTRLTVT.